The entry below describes one T cell receptor beta chain. Using immunoSEQ multiplex PCR, the repertoire was profiled, and TCRdb retains in-frame clones only, with some absent. The table has some 480,000 clones, 70% to 85% seen once. This specimen belongs to a study of shared clonotypes between healthy human individuals. Germline values: CDR1 SGHTA, CDR2 FQGNSA. This CDR3 has 16 residues. The V segment lost 1 base and the J segment 7 bases; nucleotides outside the gene matches: 7. Input material: PBMCs. The gene calls are TRBV7-2 and TRBJ2-1; 10 bases map to TRBD2. This receptor was taken from a middle-aged woman in good health. Some clones in this sample may be carry-over from other donors' samples. The CDR3: CASSLGVAGGINEQFF. CDR3 sequence (DNA): TGTGCCAGCAGCTTAGGGGTAGCGGGAGGTATAAATGAGCAGTTCTTC.